The T cell receptor beta chain under discussion was sequenced for a study of shared clonotypes between healthy human individuals. Donors comprised healthy HIV-negative adults lacking recent acute infections or vaccinations. CD45RO+ cells went into CD8 memory alongside CCR7-negative CD45RA+ TemRA cells. 200 to 250 ng DNA, about 30,000 T cell genomes, went into each sorted-subset replicate PCR. Only in-frame clones appear in the TCRdb table, and some are missing; sequencing was by immunoSEQ multiplex PCR. Seen here are about 110,000 clones, more than 65% observed once, and the top ten hold approximately 23%. This receptor was obtained from a woman aged 30 to 39 in good health. Sample: memory CD8+ T cells sorted from blood. Noted subset: CD45RO+ cells pooled with CCR7-negative TemRA cells.

The CDR3 DNA reads as TGCGCCAGCAGCCAAGATTGGACTAGCGACTCCTACGAGCAGTACTTC. Protein sequence: CASSQDWTSDSYEQYF. The chain joins TRBV4-1 to TRBJ2-7; TRBD2 agrees at 9 bases. V lost 0 bases to trimming and J lost 0 bases; unmatched junction nucleotides: 3. From germline, CDR1 is MGHRA and CDR2 YSYEKL. The CDR3 has 16 residues.